The sequence of this TCR beta chain was determined in a study of synovial regulatory T cells in juvenile arthritis (dated by TCRdb to between 2014 and 2017). Notes on the research overall: Of the sequenced patients, a few were therapy-naive, one was treated with methotrexate plus infliximab, about 6 were treated with methotrexate, and one lacked treatment information. The study compared the TCRbeta CDR3 repertoires of blood iaTreg cells, other blood Treg cells and synovial fluid Treg cells taken from matched patient samples. Effector T cell subsets were also sequenced in the study cohort for comparisons, but only blood and synovial fluid Treg cells are covered by the Treg dataset alone. Treg and Teff subsets from fewer than twelve JIA patients with active disease were included in the TCR repertoire comparisons. Paper-wide results and their limitations: iaTreg TCR repertoires were found to be largely private across patients and to partially overlap with synovial Teff and blood CPL repertoires. Synovial Treg cells shared more CDR3 sequences with iaTreg cells than with other blood Treg cells, and Chao-Jaccard similarity confirmed that synovial Treg cells were more closely related to iaTreg cells. TCR diversity was lower in blood iaTreg cells than in other blood Treg cells, which is consistent with antigen-driven expansion.

The protocol used for the library was the immunoSEQ multiplex PCR assay. TCRbeta CDR3 sequencing was carried out by Adaptive Biotechnologies. The authors' pipeline ran thus. Repertoire similarity was assessed using the Chao-modified Jaccard index and the median clonotype overlap from 200 random subsamples at equal sample size. The similarity analyses were run on either productive nucleotide sequences or amino acid sequences translated in silico. Hierarchical clustering with single linkage and t-SNE based on Chao-modified Jaccard distances were used to compare repertoires. Repertoire diversity was assessed with the Renyi index over a range of alpha values after the sample sizes were normalised. The source is immuneACCESS, and TCRdb retained only in-frame sequences with V and J called. Part of the clones is not carried over; for the studies checked, unresolved V genes explain less than half of this, and the remainder is unexplained. The D gene and trimming were derived from the DNA, and the V and J assignments and clone size from that table. The record for this sample contains about 9,900 clones. About 1.5% of the sample lies in the top ten.

Regarding this clone: Its antigen specificity is not known.

iaTreg cells were defined as HLA-DR+ Treg cells, were more frequent in NO ID patients than in ID patients at Tend, and were hypothesised to expand during inflammation. TCR repertoire donors were some 11 juvenile idiopathic arthritis patients with active disease who had not reached inactive disease, 3 polyarticular and 8 oligoarticular. The median age of the TCR-sequenced patients was over 10 years (range roughly 2.3-25), and their median disease duration was roughly 7 years (range 0.2-19.1). The samples used for TCR repertoire analysis were collected at two centres in Italy. Peripheral blood mononuclear cells were separated on a Histopaque-1077 density gradient and then cryopreserved in about 90% FCS with around 10% DMSO. Sample: Treg cells from blood. The label giving this sample's cell subset or site can be read as: HLA-DR+ inflammation-associated blood Treg cells. This sequence was found in a donor aged 2-30 years with juvenile idiopathic arthritis.

The CDR3 is CASSSLAELYNEQFF. The rearranged chain carries TRBV2 and TRBJ2-1; without DNA, the TCRdb call of TRBD2 cannot be checked. CDR1 SNHLY and CDR2 FYNNEI were looked up in the germline V gene. Taken from cysteine to phenylalanine, the CDR3 has 15 residues. The entry carries no DNA sequence.